This TCR beta chain was recovered during a study of T cell responses to AZD1222 COVID-19 vaccine. This clone was picked up one time. Trimming stripped 0 bases from V and 7 bases from J, with 10 bases between. CDR1 and CDR2 (germline): SGHDT, YYEEEE. The CDR3 loop spans 13 amino acids. TCRdb's table, derived via immunoSEQ multiplex PCR, lists solely in-frame clones and lacks some. The sample yields over 90,000 clones, about 85% seen once. The sequence came from an adult in good health. Sequenced material: peripheral blood, taken on day 0 of AZD1222 vaccination. The chain has TRBV5-6 and TRBJ1-1; TRBD1 is a possible D gene (6 bases). Written as DNA, the CDR3 is TGTGCCAGCAGCTTGGAACAAGGGGGTGAAGCTTTCTTT. Amino acid sequence: CASSLEQGGEAFF.